Listed here is a single T cell receptor beta chain. Its antigen is unidentified. V dropped 7 bases and J dropped 4; count of bases not matched to a gene: 4. Germline CDR1 SQVTM, CDR2 ANQGSEA. This CDR3 contains 13 residues. The PCR contained 60 Vbeta and 13 Jbeta primers. Repertoires were generated with immunoSEQ multiplex PCR, while TCRdb's copy carries only in-frame clones and drops some. Seen here are about 300,000 clones, 75% to 90% observed once, and the top ten hold 3% to 4%. The sample comes from a study of cytomegalovirus exposure and HLA in healthy donors. General study findings and limits: Analyses of presence/absence relied on an assumption of roughly uniform sequencing depth across donors. A few V segments could not be told apart, such as TRBV6-2 and TRBV6-3, and were left out.

The V and J genes are TRBV29-1 and TRBJ2-2; TRBD1 agrees at 9 bases. This clonotype was sampled from a man between 40 and 49 years old in good health and CMV-seropositive. Sequencing was done on a sample of PBMCs. The CDR3 here is CSGTGESTGELFF. For the CDR3, the DNA is TGCAGCGGGACAGGGGAGAGCACCGGGGAGCTGTTTTTT.